A selection of T cell receptor beta chains follows, all from one sample in a study of metastatic and nonmetastatic thyroid tumors. With MiXCR, TCRdb reprocessed the PCR reads. The sample has 35,000 to 45,000 clones; around 2.9% are singletons. The sample comprised blood. The source is a female donor with papillary thyroid cancer or a benign thyroid nodule (not recorded which). Some clones in this sample may be carry-over from other donors' samples. Both conserved end residues are part of each CDR3. The D gene is left open where the match is weak. Clone size is stated in some rows and not others, as once, few, many or a class when expanded.

>TRBV20-1|TRBJ2-3|TRBD2|few
TGCAGTGCTTATCCGGGACTAGCGGGATACACATATACGCAGTATTTT
CSAYPGLAGYTYTQYF
>TRBV6-1|TRBJ2-7|TRBD1|many
TGTGCCAGCGGGGAGACAGGGCCCGAGCAGTACTTC
CASGETGPEQYF
>TRBV30|TRBJ2-2|TRBD1|many
TGTGCCTGGTCGACAGGGGGCTTAATCGGGGAGCTGTTTTTT
CAWSTGGLIGELFF
>TRBV20-1|TRBJ1-5|-|few
TGCAGTGCTAGAGACCCACAGGGCAATCAGCCCCAGCATTTT
CSARDPQGNQPQHF
>TRBV2|TRBJ1-2|-|few
TGTGCCAGCAGTGATCGGGTTCATGGCTACACCTTC
CASSDRVHGYTF
>TRBV5-1|TRBJ1-2|TRBD1|-
TGCGCCAGCAGCAATCGACAGGGGGGGAACTATGGCTACACCTTC
CASSNRQGGNYGYTF
>TRBV12-3/TRBV12-4|TRBJ1-1|-|few
TGTGCCAGCAATTTTAGGGGTTTCGGTAGTGAGGCTTTCTTT
CASNFRGFGSEAFF
>TRBV15|TRBJ2-7|TRBD1|many
TGTGCCACCAGCAGAGCGACAGGGCTCCACGAGCAGTACTTC
CATSRATGLHEQYF
>TRBV5-6|TRBJ1-3|-|many
TGTGCCAGCAGCTTACAAGGACAGAAGATATACTCTGGAAACACCATATATTTT
CASSLQGQKIYSGNTIYF
>TRBV6-9|TRBJ1-1|-|few
TGTGCCAGCAGTTATCAACAGTTCGGGGTCACTGAAGCTTTCTTT
CASSYQQFGVTEAFF
>TRBV19|TRBJ2-7|TRBD2|many
TGTGCCAGTAGTGTTAGCGGGAGGGCCTTCGAGCAGTACTTC
CASSVSGRAFEQYF
>TRBV12-3/TRBV12-4|TRBJ1-1|-|many
TGTGCCAGCAGGCCTAAGGGACTCGGGAACACTGAAGCTTTCTTT
CASRPKGLGNTEAFF
>TRBV2|TRBJ2-7|TRBD2|few
TGTGCCAGACGGACTAGCGGGGATGGCAACGAGCAGTACTTC
CARRTSGDGNEQYF